This TCR beta chain was documented in a study of a mutant IDH1 vaccine in newly diagnosed glioma. Trimming cost V 5 bases and J 1 base; bases outside gene matches: 7. In germline, CDR1 is SGHTA, CDR2 FQGNSA. The length of the CDR3 is 15 residues. TCRdb's table, derived via immunoSEQ multiplex PCR, lists solely in-frame clones and lacks some. The sample holds about 50,000 clones, 65% to 85% seen once. A remark on this clone: Antigen specificity is unknown.

The time point: week 47, end of study. The vaccine gave 300 ug of a 20-mer mutant IDH1 peptide subcutaneously per dose. Specimen: PBMCs, collected from a glioma patient whose treatment included an IDH1 peptide vaccine. The rearrangement joins TRBV7-2 to TRBJ2-7; 8 nucleotides align to TRBD1. The source is a woman aged 25-40 years with glioma. Some clones in this sample may be carry-over from other donors' samples. The CDR3 is CASSPRTGPSYEQYF. CDR3 coding DNA: TGTGCCAGCAGCCCGCGGACAGGGCCATCCTACGAGCAGTACTTC. Supplemented by reference TRBV7-2 and TRBJ2-7, the full variable domain reads GAGVSQSPSNKVTEKGKDVELRCDPISGHTALYWYRQSLGQGLEFLIYFQGNSAPDKSGLPSDRFSAERTGGSVSTLTIQRTQQEDSAVYLCASSPRTGPSYEQYFGPGTRLTVT.